The rows below give T cell receptor beta chains drawn from one sample of a study of T cell repertoires in ileal Crohn's disease. Only in-frame clones appear in the TCRdb table, and some are missing; sequencing was by immunoSEQ multiplex PCR. This repertoire shows 10,000 to 15,000 clones, 80% to 90% found once; its top ten account for 15% to 20%. Material for sequencing was ileal tissue. The receptors here all came from an adult with Crohn's disease. Each CDR3 is given with its conserved first and last residue. Each record gives: J gene, clone size, V gene, D gene, CDR3 DNA, CDR3 protein. The D gene is left open where the match is weak. Size tells how often a clone was seen (once, few, many) or the class of an expanded clone, and some rows leave it out.

>TRBJ2-7|once|TRBV10-2|-
TGCGCCGCGAGCAGAGGCCGGTCCTACGAGCAGTACTTC
CAASRGRSYEQYF
>TRBJ1-5|-|TRBV30|TRBD1
TGTGCCTGGAGATTGACAGGGAGGAATCAGCCCCAGCATTTT
CAWRLTGRNQPQHF
>TRBJ1-5|-|TRBV19|-
TGTGCCAGTACAAGGGGGAAAGCGGGCAATCAGCCCCAGCATTTT
CASTRGKAGNQPQHF
>TRBJ2-7|-|TRBV6-1|-
TGTGCCAGCAGTGAAAGAGGGCAGTACTTC
CASSERGQYF
>TRBJ1-4|few|TRBV18|TRBD1
TGTGCCAGCTCACCGATGGGACAGTCAACTAATGAAAAACTGTTTTTT
CASSPMGQSTNEKLFF
>TRBJ2-7|-|TRBV11-1|TRBD1
TGTGCCAGCAGCTTAGTCCTCCAGACAGGGAACTACGAGCAGTACTTC
CASSLVLQTGNYEQYF
>TRBJ2-1|-|TRBV28|-
TGTGCCAGCACCGAGAGATCGGGACTCCCTAATGAGCAGTTCTTC
CASTERSGLPNEQFF
>TRBJ1-2|-|TRBV19|-
TGTGCCAGTAGACCTTCACTAGCCCGGGGGTATGGCTACACCTTC
CASRPSLARGYGYTF
>TRBJ2-1|-|TRBV7-8|TRBD2
TGTGCCAGCAGCTTATTTGCTAGCGGGGGGTACAATGAGCAGTTCTTC
CASSLFASGGYNEQFF
>TRBJ2-2|-|TRBV11-2|-
TGTGCCAGCAGCCTCATAGGGGGTGACACCGGGGAGCTGTTTTTT
CASSLIGGDTGELFF
>TRBJ1-1|-|TRBV5-1|-
TGCGCCAGCAGCTTCGACAGGAACACTGAAGCTTTCTTT
CASSFDRNTEAFF
>TRBJ1-5|-|TRBV7-9|-
TGTGCCAGCAGCCCAGAGTCCGGGGTACGAAATCAGCCCCAGCATTTT
CASSPESGVRNQPQHF
>TRBJ2-3|-|TRBV2|-
TGTGCCAGCAGTGAAGGGCGGGGTGGAACAGATACGCAGTATTTT
CASSEGRGGTDTQYF
>TRBJ2-7|few|TRBV5-4|-
TGTGCCAGCAGCCAAGACCCGATTAGCTTCCCCTACGAGCAGTACTTC
CASSQDPISFPYEQYF
>TRBJ1-6|-|TRBV4-1|-
TGCGCCAGCAGCCAAGATTCCGCAGTTTTGATTTCACCCCTCCACTTT
CASSQDSAVLISPLHF
>TRBJ1-5|few|TRBV5-1|-
TGCGCCAGCAGCTTGAGGGGTGATCAGCCCCAGCATTTT
CASSLRGDQPQHF
>TRBJ1-3|few|TRBV19|-
TGTGCCAGTAGTCAGACAAATTCTGGAAACACCATATATTTT
CASSQTNSGNTIYF
>TRBJ1-6|-|TRBV28|TRBD1
TGTGCCAGCAGTCAGGAACAGGGGAAAAATTCACCCCTCCACTTT
CASSQEQGKNSPLHF
>TRBJ2-5|-|TRBV5-4|-
TGTGCCAGCAGCTTCGACAGGTCTGAGACCCAGTACTTC
CASSFDRSETQYF
>TRBJ1-2|-|TRBV5-1|-
TGCGCCAGCAGCTCATCCACGACCCAGGGCGGAGGCTACACCTTC
CASSSSTTQGGGYTF
>TRBJ2-7|-|TRBV19|TRBD1
TGTGCCAGTAGTACTAGGACAGGGGGCTTGGACGAGCAGTACTTC
CASSTRTGGLDEQYF
>TRBJ2-7|few|TRBV6-5|-
TGTGCCAGCACCCCCAAGGGGGACAACTCCTACGAGCAGTACTTC
CASTPKGDNSYEQYF
>TRBJ1-4|-|TRBV6-6|TRBD1
TGTGCCAGCAGTTACTCGACAGGGGGCAATGAAAAACTGTTTTTT
CASSYSTGGNEKLFF
>TRBJ1-2|-|TRBV2|-
TGTGCCAGCAGTGATACAGGTAGCTATGGCTACACCTTC
CASSDTGSYGYTF
>TRBJ1-3|-|TRBV19|-
TGTGCCAGTAGCCTCTCTGGAAACACCATATATTTT
CASSLSGNTIYF
>TRBJ2-7|-|TRBV5-4|TRBD2
TGTGCCAGCAGCTTGGGGACTAGCGGGAGCGGTAAGCAGTACTTC
CASSLGTSGSGKQYF
>TRBJ1-6|-|TRBV28|-
TGTGCCAGTGAGGGAGGGGAAGGCTCACCCCTCCACTTT
CASEGGEGSPLHF
>TRBJ2-5|-|TRBV7-9|-
TGTGCCAGCAGCTTAGCGATGGGGGGTAGGGAGACCCAGTACTTC
CASSLAMGGRETQYF
>TRBJ2-2|-|TRBV2|TRBD1
TGTGCCAGCAGTGCCTTTCGACAGGGGGCGGGCGGGGAGCTGTTTTTT
CASSAFRQGAGGELFF
>TRBJ2-3|few|TRBV6-5|-
TGTGCCAGCACTCAACAGAACACAGATACGCAGTATTTT
CASTQQNTDTQYF
>TRBJ2-5|-|TRBV14|-
TGTGCCAGCAGCCAAGGCGGCGGTTACCTCCAAGAGACCCAGTACTTC
CASSQGGGYLQETQYF
>TRBJ2-2|-|TRBV29-1|TRBD1
TGCAGCGTTGGGACAGGGGGTAACACCGGGGAGCTGTTTTTT
CSVGTGGNTGELFF
>TRBJ1-6|-|TRBV6-5|-
TGTGCCAGCAGTCCGACGACATCGCCTTCTCCACCCCTCCACTTT
CASSPTTSPSPPLHF
>TRBJ2-1|-|TRBV30|TRBD2
TGTGCCTGGAGTCGCCGCGAGCGGGGGTACAATGAGCAGTTCTTC
CAWSRRERGYNEQFF
>TRBJ2-2|-|TRBV4-3|TRBD1
TGCGCCAGCAGCCCGGAAGTGTGGGGACAGGGGAGCGCCGGGGAGCTGTTTTTT
CASSPEVWGQGSAGELFF
>TRBJ2-4|-|TRBV11-3|-
TGTGCCAGCAGCTTAGGGACTGTTGGCTCTATTCAGTACTTC
CASSLGTVGSIQYF
>TRBJ2-1|-|TRBV20-1|-
TGCAGTGCAACGGGAGTGGATGAGCAGTTCTTC
CSATGVDEQFF
>TRBJ2-3|few|TRBV7-9|TRBD2
TGTGCCAGCAGCCCGGGACTAGCGGGAGTTACGCAGTATTTT
CASSPGLAGVTQYF
>TRBJ1-1|-|TRBV4-1|TRBD1
TGCGCCAGCAGTTGGACAGGGGGTGACACTGAAGCTTTCTTT
CASSWTGGDTEAFF
>TRBJ2-3|-|TRBV15|TRBD2
TGTGCCACCAGCAACCGCCCGGGAGGTCCCACAGATACGCAGTATTTT
CATSNRPGGPTDTQYF